This T cell receptor beta chain was documented in a study of blood T cells in healthy people across ages. The sample, about 9.2 milliliters of peripheral blood, was drawn from each donor. The CDR3 consists of 17 residues. Germline values: CDR1 MDHEN, CDR2 SYDVKM. PCR was performed a second time for about 7 to 11 cycles using a sample-barcoded 5' primer and a J-beta primer mix. TCRdb reprocessed the 5' RACE reads via MiXCR and lists one record per CDR3 protein. The table records about 970,000 distinct CDR3 sequences, 51% of them present only once. Sequenced: blood. V gene TRBV28 combines with J gene TRBJ2-5, with 9 bases identical to TRBD2. The last part of the DNA fits TRBJ2-7 better; the J call may be wrong. The clonotype originates from a woman aged 55-69 years in good health. The CDR3: CASSPRSRGGFGYEQYF. The CDR3 DNA follows: TGTGCCAGCAGCCCGAGGTCGCGGGGGGGATTTGGTTACGAGCAGTACTTC.